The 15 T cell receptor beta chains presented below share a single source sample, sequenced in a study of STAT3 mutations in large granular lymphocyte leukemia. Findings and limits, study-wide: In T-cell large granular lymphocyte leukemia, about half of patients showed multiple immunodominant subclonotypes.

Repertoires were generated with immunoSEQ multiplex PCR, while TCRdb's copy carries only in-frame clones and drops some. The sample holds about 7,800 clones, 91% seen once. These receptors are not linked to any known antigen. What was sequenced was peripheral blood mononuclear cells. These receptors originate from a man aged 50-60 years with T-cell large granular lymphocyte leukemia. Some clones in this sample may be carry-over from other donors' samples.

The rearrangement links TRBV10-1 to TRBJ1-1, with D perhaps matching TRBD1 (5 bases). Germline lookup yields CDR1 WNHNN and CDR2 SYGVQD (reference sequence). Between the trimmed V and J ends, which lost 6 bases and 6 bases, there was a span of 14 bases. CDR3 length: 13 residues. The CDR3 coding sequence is TGCGCCAGCAGCCGGGACGTCGTGGCTGAAGCTTTCTTT. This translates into CASSRDVVAEAFF.

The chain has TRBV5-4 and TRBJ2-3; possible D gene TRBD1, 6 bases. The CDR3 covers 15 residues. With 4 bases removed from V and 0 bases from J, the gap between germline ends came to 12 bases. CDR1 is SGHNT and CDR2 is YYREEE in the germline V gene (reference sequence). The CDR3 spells CASSPDQGSTDTQYF. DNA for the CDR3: TGTGCCAGCAGCCCTGATCAGGGGAGCACAGATACGCAGTATTTT.

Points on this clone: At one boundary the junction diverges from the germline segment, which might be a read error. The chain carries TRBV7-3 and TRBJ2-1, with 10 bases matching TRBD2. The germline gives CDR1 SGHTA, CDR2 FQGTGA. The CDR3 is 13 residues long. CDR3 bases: TGTGCCAGCAGCTTAGGTCCAGCGGGAGGGCAAATCTTC. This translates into CASSLGPAGGQIF.

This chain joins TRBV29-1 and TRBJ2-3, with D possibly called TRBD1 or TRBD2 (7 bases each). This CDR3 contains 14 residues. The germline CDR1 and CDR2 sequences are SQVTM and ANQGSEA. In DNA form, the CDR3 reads TGCAGTGTCAGGGGGGGGACTACCACAGATACGCAGTATTTT. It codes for CSVRGGTTTDTQYF.

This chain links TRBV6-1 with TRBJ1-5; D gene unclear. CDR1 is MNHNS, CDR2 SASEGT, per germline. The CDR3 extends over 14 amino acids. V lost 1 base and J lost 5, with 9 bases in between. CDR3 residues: CASSEVTTYQPQHF. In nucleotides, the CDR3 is TGTGCCAGCAGTGAAGTGACCACCTATCAGCCCCAGCATTTT.

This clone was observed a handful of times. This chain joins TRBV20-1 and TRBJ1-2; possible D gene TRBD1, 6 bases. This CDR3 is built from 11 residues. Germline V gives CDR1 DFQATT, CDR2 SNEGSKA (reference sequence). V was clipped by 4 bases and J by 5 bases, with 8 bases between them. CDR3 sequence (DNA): TGCAGTGCTATGGACAGTTATGGCTACACCTTC. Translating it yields CSAMDSYGYTF.

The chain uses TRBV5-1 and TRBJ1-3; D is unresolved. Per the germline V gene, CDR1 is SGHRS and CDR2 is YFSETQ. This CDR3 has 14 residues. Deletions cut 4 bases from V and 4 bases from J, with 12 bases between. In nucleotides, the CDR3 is TGCGCCAGCAGCGCAGGAGTTCCGGGAAACACCATATATTTT. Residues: CASSAGVPGNTIYF.

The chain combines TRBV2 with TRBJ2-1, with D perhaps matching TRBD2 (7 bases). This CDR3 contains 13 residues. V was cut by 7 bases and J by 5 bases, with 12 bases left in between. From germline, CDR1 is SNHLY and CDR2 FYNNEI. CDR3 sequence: CASNRAGDNEQFF. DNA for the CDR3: TGTGCCAGCAACAGGGCGGGAGACAATGAGCAGTTCTTC.

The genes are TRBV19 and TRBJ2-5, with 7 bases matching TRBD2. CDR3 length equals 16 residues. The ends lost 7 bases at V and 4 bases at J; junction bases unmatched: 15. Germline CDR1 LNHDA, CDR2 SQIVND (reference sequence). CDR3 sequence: CASTSTGGTVAETQYF. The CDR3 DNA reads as TGTGCCAGTACCTCGACGGGGGGTACTGTGGCAGAGACCCAGTACTTC. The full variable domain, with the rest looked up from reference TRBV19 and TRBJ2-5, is DGGITQSPKYLFRKEGQNVTLSCEQNLNHDAMYWYRQDPGQGLRLIYYSQIVNDFQKGDIAEGYSVSREKKESFPLTVTSAQKNPTAFYLCASTSTGGTVAETQYFGPGTRLLVL.

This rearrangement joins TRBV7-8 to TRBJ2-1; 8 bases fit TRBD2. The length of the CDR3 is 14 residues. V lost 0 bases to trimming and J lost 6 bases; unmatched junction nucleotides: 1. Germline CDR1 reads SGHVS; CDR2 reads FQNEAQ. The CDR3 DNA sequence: TGTGCCAGCAGCTTAGCGCGGGGGGCCAATGAGCAGTTCTTC. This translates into CASSLARGANEQFF. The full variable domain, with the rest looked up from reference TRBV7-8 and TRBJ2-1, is GAGVSQSPRYKVAKRGQDVALRCDPISGHVSLFWYQQALGQGPEFLTYFQNEAQLDKSGLPSDRFFAERPEGSVSTLKIQRTQQEDSAVYLCASSLARGANEQFFGPGTRLTVL.

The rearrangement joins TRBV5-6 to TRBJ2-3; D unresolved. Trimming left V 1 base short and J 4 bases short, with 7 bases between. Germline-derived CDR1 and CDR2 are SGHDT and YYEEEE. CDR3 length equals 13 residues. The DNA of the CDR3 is TGTGCCAGCAGCTTGAAAGGCCCAGATACGCAGTATTTT. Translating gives CASSLKGPDTQYF.

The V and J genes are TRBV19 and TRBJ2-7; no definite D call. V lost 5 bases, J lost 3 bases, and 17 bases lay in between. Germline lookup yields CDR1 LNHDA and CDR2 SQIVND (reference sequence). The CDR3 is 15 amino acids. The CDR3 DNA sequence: TGTGCCAGTAGTCCCTTTCCACAGCAGAGCTACGAGCAGTACTTC. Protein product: CASSPFPQQSYEQYF.

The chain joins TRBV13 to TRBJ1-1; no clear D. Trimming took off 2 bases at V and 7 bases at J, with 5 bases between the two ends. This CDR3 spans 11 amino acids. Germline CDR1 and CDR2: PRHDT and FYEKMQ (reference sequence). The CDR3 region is CASSLNLEAFF. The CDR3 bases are TGTGCCAGCAGCTTAAACCTTGAAGCTTTCTTT.

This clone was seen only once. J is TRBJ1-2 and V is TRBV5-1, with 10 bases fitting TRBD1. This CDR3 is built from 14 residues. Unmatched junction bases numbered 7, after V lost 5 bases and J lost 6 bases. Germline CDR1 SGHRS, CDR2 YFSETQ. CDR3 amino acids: CASSGDRGGDGYTF. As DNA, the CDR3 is TGCGCCAGCAGTGGGGACAGGGGAGGTGATGGCTACACCTTC.

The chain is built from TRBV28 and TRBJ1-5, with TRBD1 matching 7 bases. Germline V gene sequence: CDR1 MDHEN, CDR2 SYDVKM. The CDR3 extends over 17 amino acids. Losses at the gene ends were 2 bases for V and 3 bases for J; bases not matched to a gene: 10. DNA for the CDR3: TGTGCCAGCAGTTTACTGGGGACAGCGAGGCTCAATCAGCCCCAGCATTTT. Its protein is CASSLLGTARLNQPQHF.